Presented here are 11 T cell receptor beta chains from one specimen sequenced in a study of T cell responses to AZD1222 COVID-19 vaccine. Sequencing was performed with immunoSEQ multiplex PCR; in TCRdb, only in-frame clones are kept and a portion is missing. This sample has approximately 190,000 clones, with approximately 92% found just once. The input for sequencing was peripheral blood, taken on day 0 of AZD1222 vaccination. These receptors were collected from an adult in good health.

The chain has TRBV4-3 and TRBJ2-2, with D perhaps assigned TRBD1 or TRBD2 (5 bases each). Looked up from germline, CDR1 is LGHNA and CDR2 is YSLEER. CDR3 length: 15 amino acids. V shed 4 bases and J shed 1 base, with 10 bases lying between them. The CDR3 region is CASSRYGGNTGELFF. CDR3 DNA sequence: TGCGCCAGCAGCCGCTATGGGGGGAACACCGGGGAGCTGTTTTTT.

The sample holds one count of this clone. The chain couples TRBV18 to TRBJ2-7, with D possibly TRBD1 on 6 matching bases. In germline, CDR1 is KGHSH, CDR2 LQKENI. V lost 0 bases and J 4 bases, leaving 10 bases between the germline ends. The CDR3 is 14 amino acids. CDR3 in amino acids: CASSPPLGAYEQYF. The CDR3, as DNA: TGTGCCAGCTCACCACCGTTGGGGGCGTACGAGCAGTACTTC.

This clone has a single count. The genes are TRBV7-9 and TRBJ1-5; no firm D call. The V and J ends lost 2 bases and 5 bases respectively, with 7 bases between them. The CDR3 loop spans 13 amino acids. The V gene's germline CDR1 is SEHNR and CDR2 FQNEAQ (reference sequence). CDR3 DNA: TGTGCCAGCAGCTTAAAGGGTTATCAGCCCCAGCATTTT. Amino acid sequence: CASSLKGYQPQHF.

The rearrangement uses TRBV28 and TRBJ2-3; a weak D match, TRBD2 (6 bases). V lost 9 bases and J 0 bases, leaving 16 bases between the germline ends. The CDR3 totals 15 residues. CDR1 and CDR2 (germline): MDHEN, SYDVKM. The DNA for the CDR3 is TGTGCCAGTCGGGACTCATATGCTAGCACAGATACGCAGTATTTT. It specifies CASRDSYASTDTQYF. The variable domain in full, with the rest retrieved from reference TRBV28 and TRBJ2-3, is DVKVTQSSRYLVKRTGEKVFLECVQDMDHENMFWYRQDPGLGLRLIYFSYDVKMKEKGDIPEGYSVSREKKERFSLILESASTNQTSMYLCASRDSYASTDTQYFGPGTRLTVL.

The chain recombines TRBV19 with TRBJ1-1; TRBD1 aligns across 10 bases. V lost 7 bases, J lost 7 bases, and 9 bases stayed unmatched. The length of the CDR3 is 14 residues. Germline V gene data show CDR1 as LNHDA and CDR2 as SQIVND (reference sequence). The CDR3 reads CASIPRQGAFEAFF. In DNA form, the CDR3 reads TGTGCCAGTATTCCGCGACAGGGGGCCTTTGAAGCTTTCTTT.

V usage is TRBV27 and J usage is TRBJ1-1; D perhaps matches TRBD1 (5 bases). The CDR3 is 15 residues long. Germline-derived CDR1 and CDR2 are MNHEY and SMNVEV (reference sequence). Deletions cut 6 bases from V and 3 bases from J, with 17 bases between. The CDR3 region is CASSYAYRSDTEAFF. The CDR3 nucleotides read TGTGCCAGCAGCTACGCGTACAGGAGTGACACTGAAGCTTTCTTT.

V usage is TRBV6-5 and J usage is TRBJ2-7, with 12 bases aligning to TRBD2. Per the germline V gene, CDR1 is MNHEY and CDR2 is SVGAGI. The CDR3 runs to 15 residues. V lost 7 bases and J lost 3; bases outside the gene matches: 7. The CDR3 nucleotides read TGTGCCAGCATCCCCTGGACTAGCGGGGACTACGAGCAGTACTTC. This sequence encodes CASIPWTSGDYEQYF.

The genes are TRBV27 and TRBJ1-5, with 10 positions matching TRBD1. CDR1 and CDR2 from the germline V gene are MNHEY and SMNVEV (reference sequence). Trimming at V came to 6 bases and at J to 9 bases, leaving 14 bases not matched to a gene. The CDR3 runs to 16 residues. The CDR3 bases are TGTGCCAGCAGCCCCCGGGACAGGGGTATCCAAGGGCCCCAGCATTTT. Translated: CASSPRDRGIQGPQHF.

This clone was recorded only once. The rearrangement links TRBV5-1 to TRBJ2-7; maybe TRBD1 (5 bases). The V end lost 2 bases, the J end lost 0 bases, and 12 bases lay between the germline ends. Germline V gene lookup returns CDR1 SGHRS and CDR2 YFSETQ. This CDR3 is built from 15 residues. Here the CDR3 DNA reads TGCGCCAGCAGCTTACAGGTCTCCTCCTCCTACGAGCAGTACTTC. It encodes CASSLQVSSSYEQYF.

The J gene is TRBJ2-7, the V gene TRBV6-5; TRBD2 matches at 8 bases. This CDR3 is built from 16 residues. Germline CDR1 reads MNHEY; CDR2 reads SVGAGI. V was pared by 0 bases and J by 0 bases, with 4 bases of the junction left unmatched. DNA for the CDR3: TGTGCCAGCAGTTACTCCGTCGGGGGGGCCTCCTACGAGCAGTACTTC. It is translated as CASSYSVGGASYEQYF.

The chain recombines TRBV12-5 with TRBJ2-3; 7 bases are a match to TRBD2. Trimming at V came to 3 bases and at J to 6 bases, leaving 3 bases not matched to a gene. The CDR3 is 13 amino acids. Germline assignment: CDR1 LGHNT and CDR2 FRNRAP. CDR3 nucleotides: TGTGCTAGTGGTTTCCCCGGGGGGGATACGCAGTATTTT. Translation gives CASGFPGGDTQYF.